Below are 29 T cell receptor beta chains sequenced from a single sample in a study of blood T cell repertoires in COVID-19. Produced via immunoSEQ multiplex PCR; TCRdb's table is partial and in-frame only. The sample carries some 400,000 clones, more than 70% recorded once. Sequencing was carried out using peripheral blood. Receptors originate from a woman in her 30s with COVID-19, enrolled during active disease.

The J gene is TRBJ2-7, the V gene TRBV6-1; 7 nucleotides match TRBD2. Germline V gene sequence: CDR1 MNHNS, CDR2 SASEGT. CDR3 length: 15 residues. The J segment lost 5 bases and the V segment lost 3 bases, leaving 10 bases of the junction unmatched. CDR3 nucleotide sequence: TGTGCCAGCAGTGACGACGCGGGAGAACGGGACGAGCAGTACTTC. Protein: CASSDDAGERDEQYF.

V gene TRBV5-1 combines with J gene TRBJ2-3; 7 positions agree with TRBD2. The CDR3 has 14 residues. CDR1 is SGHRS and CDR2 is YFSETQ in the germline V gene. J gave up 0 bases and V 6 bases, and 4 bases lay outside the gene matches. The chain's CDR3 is CASNPGLSTDTQYF. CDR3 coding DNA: TGCGCCAGCAACCCGGGACTAAGCACAGATACGCAGTATTTT.

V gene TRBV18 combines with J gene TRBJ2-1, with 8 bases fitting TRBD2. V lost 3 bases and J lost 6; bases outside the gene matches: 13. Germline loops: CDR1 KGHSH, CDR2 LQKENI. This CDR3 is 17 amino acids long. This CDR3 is CASSPQLAEVLVNEQFF. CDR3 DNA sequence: TGTGCCAGCTCACCCCAACTAGCGGAAGTTTTGGTCAATGAGCAGTTCTTC. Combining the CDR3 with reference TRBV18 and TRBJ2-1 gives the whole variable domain NAGVMQNPRHLVRRRGQEARLRCSPMKGHSHVYWYRQLPEEGLKFMVYLQKENIIDESGMPKERFSAEFPKEGPSILRIQQVVRGDSAAYFCASSPQLAEVLVNEQFFGPGTRLTVL.

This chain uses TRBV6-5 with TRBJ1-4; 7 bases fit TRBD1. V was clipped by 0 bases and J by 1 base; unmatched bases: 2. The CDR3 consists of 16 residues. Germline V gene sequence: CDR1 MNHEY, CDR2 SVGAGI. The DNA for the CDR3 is TGTGCCAGCAGTTACTCGCAGGGGGGAACTAATGAAAAACTGTTTTTT. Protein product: CASSYSQGGTNEKLFF.

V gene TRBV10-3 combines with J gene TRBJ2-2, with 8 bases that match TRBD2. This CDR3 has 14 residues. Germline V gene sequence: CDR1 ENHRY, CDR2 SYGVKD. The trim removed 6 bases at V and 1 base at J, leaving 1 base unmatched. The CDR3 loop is CAIRSGGNTGELFF. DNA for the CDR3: TGTGCCATCAGGAGCGGGGGGAACACCGGGGAGCTGTTTTTT.

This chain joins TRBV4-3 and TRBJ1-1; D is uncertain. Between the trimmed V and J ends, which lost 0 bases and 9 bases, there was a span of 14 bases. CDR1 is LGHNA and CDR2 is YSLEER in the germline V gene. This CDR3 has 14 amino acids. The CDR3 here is CASSQDLTGFQAFF. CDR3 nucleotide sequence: TGCGCCAGCAGCCAAGATTTAACCGGGTTTCAAGCTTTCTTT.

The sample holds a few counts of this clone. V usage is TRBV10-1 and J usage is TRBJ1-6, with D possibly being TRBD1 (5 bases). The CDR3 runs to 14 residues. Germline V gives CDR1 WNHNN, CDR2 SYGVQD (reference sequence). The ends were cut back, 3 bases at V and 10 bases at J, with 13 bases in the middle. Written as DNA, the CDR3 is TGCGCCAGCAGTGATTCGGGGGTATCGTCACCCCTCCACTTT. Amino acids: CASSDSGVSSPLHF.

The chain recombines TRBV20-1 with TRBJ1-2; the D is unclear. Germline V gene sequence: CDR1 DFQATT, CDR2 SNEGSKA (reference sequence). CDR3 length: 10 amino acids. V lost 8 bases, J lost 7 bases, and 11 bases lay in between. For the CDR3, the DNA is TGCAGTTCCAGGTCAGGTGGCTACACCTTC. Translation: CSSRSGGYTF.

CDR3 in DNA: TGTGCCAGCAGCCCCGGACAGGGACTGGTTGAGACCCAGTACTTC. Its protein product is CASSPGQGLVETQYF. The V call is TRBV13, the J call TRBJ2-5; 8 bases are shared with TRBD1. Looked up from germline, CDR1 is PRHDT and CDR2 is FYEKMQ (reference sequence). CDR3 length: 15 residues. Unmatched junction bases numbered 10, after V lost 5 bases and J lost 5 bases.

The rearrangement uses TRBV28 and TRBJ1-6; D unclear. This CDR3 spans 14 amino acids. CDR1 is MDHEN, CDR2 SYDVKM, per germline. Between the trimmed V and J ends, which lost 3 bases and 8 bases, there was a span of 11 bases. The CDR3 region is CASSFPNFYSPLHF. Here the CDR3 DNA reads TGTGCCAGCAGTTTTCCCAACTTCTATTCACCCCTCCACTTT.

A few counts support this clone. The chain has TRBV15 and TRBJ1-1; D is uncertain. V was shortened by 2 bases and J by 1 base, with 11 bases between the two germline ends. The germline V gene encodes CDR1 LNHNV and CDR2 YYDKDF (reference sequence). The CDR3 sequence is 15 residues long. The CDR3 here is CATSRMVGGNTEAFF. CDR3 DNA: TGTGCCACCAGCAGAATGGTCGGAGGGAACACTGAAGCTTTCTTT. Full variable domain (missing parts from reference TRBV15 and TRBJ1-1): DAMVIQNPRYQVTQFGKPVTLSCSQTLNHNVMYWYQQKSSQAPKLLFHYYDKDFNNEADTPDNFQSRRPNTSFCFLDIRSPGLGDTAMYLCATSRMVGGNTEAFFGQGTRLTVV.

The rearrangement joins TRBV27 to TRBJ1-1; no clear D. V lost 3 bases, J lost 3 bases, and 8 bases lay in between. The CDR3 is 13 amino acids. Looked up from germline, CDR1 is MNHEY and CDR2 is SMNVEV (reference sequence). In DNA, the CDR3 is TGTGCCAGCAGTTTGGGCCTTGACACTGAAGCTTTCTTT. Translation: CASSLGLDTEAFF.

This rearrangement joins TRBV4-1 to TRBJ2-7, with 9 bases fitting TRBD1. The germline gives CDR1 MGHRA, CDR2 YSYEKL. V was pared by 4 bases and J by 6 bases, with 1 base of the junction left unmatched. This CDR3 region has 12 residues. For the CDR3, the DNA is TGCGCCAGCAGCCTGACAGGGGGCGAGCAGTACTTC. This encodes CASSLTGGEQYF.

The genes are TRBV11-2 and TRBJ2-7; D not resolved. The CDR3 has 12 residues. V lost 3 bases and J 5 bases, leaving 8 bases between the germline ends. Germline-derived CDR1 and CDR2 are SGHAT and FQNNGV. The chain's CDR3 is CASSFLEDEQYF. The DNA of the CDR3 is TGTGCCAGCAGCTTCCTAGAGGACGAGCAGTACTTC.

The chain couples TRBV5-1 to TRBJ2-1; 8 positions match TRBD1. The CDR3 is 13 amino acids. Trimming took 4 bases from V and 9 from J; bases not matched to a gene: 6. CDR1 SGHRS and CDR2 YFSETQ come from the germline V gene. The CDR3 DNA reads TGCGCCAGCAGCCTGGGACAGGTCTCTGAGCAGTTCTTC. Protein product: CASSLGQVSEQFF.

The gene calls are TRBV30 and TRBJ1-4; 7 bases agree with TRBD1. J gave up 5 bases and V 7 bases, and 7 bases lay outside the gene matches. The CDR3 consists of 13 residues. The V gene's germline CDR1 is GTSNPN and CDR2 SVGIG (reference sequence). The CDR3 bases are TGTGCCTCCCAGGGGGACGGAAATGAAAAACTGTTTTTT. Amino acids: CASQGDGNEKLFF.

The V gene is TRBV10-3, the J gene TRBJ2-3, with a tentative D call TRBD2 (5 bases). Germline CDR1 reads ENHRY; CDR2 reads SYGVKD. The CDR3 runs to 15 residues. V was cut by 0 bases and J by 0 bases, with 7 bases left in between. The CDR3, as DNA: TGTGCCATCAGTGAGTCGGCTAGCAGCACAGATACGCAGTATTTT. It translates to CAISESASSTDTQYF.

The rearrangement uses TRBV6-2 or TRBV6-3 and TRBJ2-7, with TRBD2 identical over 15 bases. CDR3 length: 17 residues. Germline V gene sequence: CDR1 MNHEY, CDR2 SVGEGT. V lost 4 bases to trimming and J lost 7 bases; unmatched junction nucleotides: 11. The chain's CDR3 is CASSSKSGLAGGREQYF. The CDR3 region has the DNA TGTGCCAGCAGTTCAAAGAGCGGACTAGCGGGAGGGAGGGAGCAGTACTTC.

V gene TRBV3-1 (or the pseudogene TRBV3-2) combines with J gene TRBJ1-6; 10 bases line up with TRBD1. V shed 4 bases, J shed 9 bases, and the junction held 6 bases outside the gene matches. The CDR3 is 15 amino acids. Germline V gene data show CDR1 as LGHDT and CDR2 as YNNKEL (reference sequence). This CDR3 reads CASSPGQGGISPLHF. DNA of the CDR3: TGTGCCAGCAGCCCTGGACAGGGGGGGATTTCACCCCTCCACTTT.

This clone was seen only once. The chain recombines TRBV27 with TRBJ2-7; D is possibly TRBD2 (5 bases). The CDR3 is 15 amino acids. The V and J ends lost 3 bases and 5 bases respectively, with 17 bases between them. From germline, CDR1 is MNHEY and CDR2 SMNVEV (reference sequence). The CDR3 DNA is TGTGCCAGCAGTTTCCGGGCTTCGGGGATGGACGAGCAGTACTTC. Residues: CASSFRASGMDEQYF.

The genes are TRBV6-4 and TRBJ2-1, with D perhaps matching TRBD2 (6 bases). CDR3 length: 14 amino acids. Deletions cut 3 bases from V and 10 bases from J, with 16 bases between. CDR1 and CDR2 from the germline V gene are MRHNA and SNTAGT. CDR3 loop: CASSEEGRVGEQFF. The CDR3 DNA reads TGTGCCAGCAGTGAGGAGGGCAGGGTTGGAGAGCAGTTCTTC.

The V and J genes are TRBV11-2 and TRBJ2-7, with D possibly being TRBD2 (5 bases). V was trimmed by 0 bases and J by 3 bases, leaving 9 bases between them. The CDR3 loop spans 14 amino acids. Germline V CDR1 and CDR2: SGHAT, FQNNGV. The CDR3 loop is CASSLEGGYYEQYF. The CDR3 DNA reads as TGTGCCAGCAGCTTAGAGGGCGGGTACTACGAGCAGTACTTC.

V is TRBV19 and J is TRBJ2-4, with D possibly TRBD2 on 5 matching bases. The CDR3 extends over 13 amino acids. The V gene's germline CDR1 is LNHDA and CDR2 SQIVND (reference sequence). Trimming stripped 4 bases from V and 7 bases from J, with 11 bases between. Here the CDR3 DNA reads TGTGCCAGTAGTAATTTGGGGAGTAACATTCAGTACTTC. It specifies CASSNLGSNIQYF.

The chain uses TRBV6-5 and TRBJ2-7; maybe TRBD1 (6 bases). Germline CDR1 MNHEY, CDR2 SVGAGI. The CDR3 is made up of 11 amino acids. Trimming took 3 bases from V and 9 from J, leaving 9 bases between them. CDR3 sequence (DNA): TGTGCCAGCAGTTATCAGGGGACGCAGTACTTC. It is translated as CASSYQGTQYF.

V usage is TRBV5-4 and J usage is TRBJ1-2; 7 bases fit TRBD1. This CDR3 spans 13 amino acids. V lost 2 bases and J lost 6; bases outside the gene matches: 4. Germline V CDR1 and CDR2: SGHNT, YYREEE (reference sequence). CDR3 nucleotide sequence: TGTGCCAGCAGCTTTGGACAGGACGATGGCTACACCTTC. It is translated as CASSFGQDDGYTF.

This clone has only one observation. CDR3 in amino acids: CASSRDRGLADTQYF. The DNA for the CDR3 is TGTGCCAGCAGCCGCGACAGGGGCCTTGCAGATACGCAGTATTTT. V usage is TRBV11-3 and J usage is TRBJ2-3, with 8 bases fitting TRBD1. CDR1 is SGHNT, CDR2 YENEEA, per germline. Unmatched junction bases numbered 8, after V lost 5 bases and J lost 4 bases. This CDR3 has 15 residues.

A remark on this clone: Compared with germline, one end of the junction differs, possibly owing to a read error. The CDR3 reads CASREGGVHEQYF. Here the CDR3 DNA reads TGTGCCAGCAGGGAAGGCGGAGTGCACGAGCAGTACTTC. The chain combines TRBV6-1 with TRBJ2-7; D gene uncertain. CDR1 MNHNS and CDR2 SASEGT come from the germline V gene. This CDR3 is 13 amino acids long.

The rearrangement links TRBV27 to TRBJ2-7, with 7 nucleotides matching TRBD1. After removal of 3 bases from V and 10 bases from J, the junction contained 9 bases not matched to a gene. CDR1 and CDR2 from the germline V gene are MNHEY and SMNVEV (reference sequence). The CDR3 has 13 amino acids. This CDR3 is CASSFEVGGQQYF. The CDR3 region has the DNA TGTGCCAGCAGTTTTGAGGTAGGGGGCCAACAGTACTTC.

The CDR3, as DNA: TGTGCCAGCAGCTTCCCCAGGCACTCTGGGGCCAACGTCCTGACTTTC. Amino acids: CASSFPRHSGANVLTF. The V and J genes are TRBV5-4 and TRBJ2-6; D ambiguous. V was cut by 2 bases and J by 0 bases, with 9 bases left in between. From germline, CDR1 is SGHNT and CDR2 YYREEE (reference sequence). The CDR3 covers 16 residues.